Listed here are 29 T cell receptor beta chains from one sample, sequenced in a study of T cells in Graves' hyperthyroidism and ophthalmopathy. Authors of the study amplified TCR beta CDR3 regions from RNA transcripts. When the TCR CDR3 underwent first-round RT-PCR, the HTBI primer set was used. TCRdb re-derived calls from the multiplex PCR reads in MiXCR, one entry per CDR3 protein. This table has about 560,000 distinct CDR3 sequences, 16% appearing once. Sequencing was carried out using blood. The receptors here all came from a woman aged 18-29 years with Graves' hyperthyroidism.

There are many counts of this clonotype. The chain uses TRBV12-3 or TRBV12-4 and TRBJ1-1; D is possibly TRBD1 (6 bases). The CDR3 is made up of 14 amino acids. V lost 3 bases and J 0 bases, leaving 8 bases between the germline ends. CDR3 DNA sequence: TGTGCCAGCAGTTTGGGGGCCCTGAACACTGAAGCTTTCTTT. Amino acids: CASSLGALNTEAFF.

This clonotype was seen at least ten times. This chain uses TRBV30 with TRBJ1-3; no definite D call. Germline V gene sequence: CDR1 GTSNPN, CDR2 SVGIG (reference sequence). The CDR3 is 11 amino acids. V lost 3 bases and J 10 bases, leaving 10 bases between the germline ends. The CDR3 nucleotides are TGTGCCTGGAGAGAGGTGGAAACCATATATTTT. Protein product: CAWREVETIYF.

This clonotype was detected only a few times. The chain is built from TRBV3-1 and TRBJ2-2; no firm D call. Per the germline V gene, CDR1 is LGHDT and CDR2 is YNNKEL (reference sequence). The V gene lost 3 bases and the J gene lost 8 bases, with 7 bases spanning the gap. The CDR3 extends over 12 amino acids. The CDR3 DNA sequence: TGTGCCAGCAGCCAGAGTAATGGGGAGCTGTTTTTT. This translates into CASSQSNGELFF.

The chain employs TRBV2 and TRBJ1-5; tentative D call: TRBD1 (6 bases). The CDR3 is made up of 17 amino acids. V lost 9 bases to trimming and J lost 4 bases, with 25 bases between them. From germline, CDR1 is SNHLY and CDR2 FYNNEI. The CDR3 DNA reads as TGTGCCAGACCACTAGGTCAGGGGCCTACTAGAAATCAGCCCCAGCATTTT. This translates into CARPLGQGPTRNQPQHF.

CDR3 sequence: CASNRGDTGGAGQPQHF. The DNA of the CDR3 is TGTGCCAGCAACCGGGGGGATACAGGGGGCGCGGGTCAGCCCCAGCATTTT. The gene calls are TRBV19 and TRBJ1-5, with 9 bases that match TRBD1. The trim removed 9 bases at V and 6 bases at J, leaving 18 bases unmatched. Germline values: CDR1 LNHDA, CDR2 SQIVND (reference sequence). CDR3 length: 17 residues.

This clonotype was seen a handful of times. The rearrangement links TRBV5-1 to TRBJ2-4; possibly TRBD1 for D (5 bases). The germline gives CDR1 SGHRS, CDR2 YFSETQ. The CDR3 runs 17 residues. The V gene lost 4 bases and the J gene lost 1 base, with 18 bases spanning the gap. CDR3 in amino acids: CASSTHTGVSAKNIQYF. CDR3 coding DNA: TGCGCCAGCAGCACACACACAGGAGTATCGGCCAAAAACATTCAGTACTTC.

This clonotype was found many times. This chain joins TRBV7-8 and TRBJ2-1, with 8 nucleotides matching TRBD2. Germline V gene sequence: CDR1 SGHVS, CDR2 FQNEAQ. The CDR3 is made up of 15 amino acids. The J segment lost 4 bases and the V segment lost 1 base, leaving 3 bases of the junction unmatched. CDR3 DNA sequence: TGTGCCAGCAGCTTAGAACTAGCGGATTACAATGAGCAGTTCTTC. It is translated as CASSLELADYNEQFF. Combining the CDR3 with reference TRBV7-8 and TRBJ2-1 gives the whole variable domain GAGVSQSPRYKVAKRGQDVALRCDPISGHVSLFWYQQALGQGPEFLTYFQNEAQLDKSGLPSDRFFAERPEGSVSTLKIQRTQQEDSAVYLCASSLELADYNEQFFGPGTRLTVL.

This clonotype was seen repeatedly, ten times or more. The J gene is TRBJ2-3, the V gene TRBV11-3; no clear D. Germline CDR1 SGHNT, CDR2 YENEEA. The CDR3 is 15 residues long. The V end was cut by 1 base, the J end by 2 bases, with 10 bases between. The CDR3 nucleotides read TGTGCCAGCAGCTTAGGTCGTCAGACCACAGATACGCAGTATTTT. Translating it yields CASSLGRQTTDTQYF.

The chain joins TRBV20-1 to TRBJ2-1; 13 positions match TRBD2. Germline V lookup: CDR1 DFQATT, CDR2 SNEGSKA (reference sequence). The CDR3 loop spans 18 amino acids. The ends lost 6 bases at V and 0 bases at J; junction bases unmatched: 11. CDR3 sequence reads: CSASTGTSGISSYNEQFF. In nucleotides, the CDR3 is TGCAGTGCATCCACCGGGACTAGCGGGATAAGCTCCTACAATGAGCAGTTCTTC.

In its sample, this clonotype was seen many times. The chain has TRBV7-2 and TRBJ2-5; the D gene is possibly TRBD1 (5 bases). Germline values: CDR1 SGHTA, CDR2 FQGNSA. With 6 bases removed from V and 0 bases from J, the gap between germline ends came to 11 bases. The CDR3 loop spans 14 amino acids. The CDR3 DNA is TGTGCCAGCAGTACTCGACAGTACCAAGAGACCCAGTACTTC. As protein: CASSTRQYQETQYF.

This clonotype was counted many times. This chain links TRBV7-8 with TRBJ2-7; 13 nucleotides match TRBD2. The CDR3 is 16 residues long. Germline values: CDR1 SGHVS, CDR2 FQNEAQ. V was clipped by 5 bases and J by 3 bases; unmatched bases: 7. This CDR3 is CASSPEGTSGNYEQYF. The DNA of the CDR3 is TGTGCCAGCAGCCCGGAGGGGACTAGCGGGAACTACGAGCAGTACTTC.

This clonotype was seen many times. The chain employs TRBV12-3 or TRBV12-4 and TRBJ1-4; 7 bases fit TRBD1. The CDR3 contains 15 residues. With 5 bases clipped from V and 5 bases from J, the junction kept 8 bases outside the gene matches. CDR3 sequence reads: CASSPGTALNEKLFF. The CDR3 DNA sequence: TGTGCCAGCAGTCCAGGGACAGCTCTCAATGAAAAACTGTTTTTT.

J is TRBJ2-5 and V is TRBV9, with D possibly TRBD1 on 6 matching bases. Germline V gene lookup returns CDR1 SGDLS and CDR2 YYNGEE. CDR3 length: 14 amino acids. V lost 5 bases, J lost 2 bases, and 13 bases lay in between. The CDR3 nucleotides are TGTGCCAGCAGTCCCTACGGACAGCAAGAGACCCAGTACTTC. Protein sequence: CASSPYGQQETQYF.

The table lists this clonotype with a few counts. The chain has TRBV2 and TRBJ1-4, with 9 bases identical to TRBD1. Germline V gene sequence: CDR1 SNHLY, CDR2 FYNNEI. The ends lost 0 bases at V and 5 bases at J; junction bases unmatched: 4. The CDR3 is 16 residues long. This chain's CDR3 is CASSEARGTGNEKLFF. The CDR3 region has the DNA TGTGCCAGCAGTGAAGCTAGGGGGACAGGGAATGAAAAACTGTTTTTT.

This clonotype was counted many times. This chain links TRBV6-1 with TRBJ2-7; D is possibly TRBD2 (6 bases). This CDR3 is 10 amino acids long. V lost 7 bases to trimming and J lost 9 bases, with 10 bases between them. Germline assignment: CDR1 MNHNS and CDR2 SASEGT. CDR3 nucleotide sequence: TGTGCCAGCAACTCTAGCGTGCAGTACTTC. Translating it yields CASNSSVQYF.

This clonotype has only a few counts. In DNA, the CDR3 is TGCAGTGCCCTTACAGGAGTTTCGAACACTGAAGCTTTCTTT. This translates into CSALTGVSNTEAFF. The V and J genes are TRBV20-1 and TRBJ1-1, with D possibly matching TRBD1 (5 bases). The CDR3 covers 14 residues. Trimming stripped 6 bases from V and 1 base from J, with 15 bases between. Germline CDR1 reads DFQATT; CDR2 reads SNEGSKA (reference sequence).

The chain is built from TRBV2 and TRBJ2-2; 7 bases agree with TRBD2. The V gene's germline CDR1 is SNHLY and CDR2 FYNNEI. The junction had 9 bases not matched to a gene; V was cut back by 8 bases and J by 6 bases. The CDR3 totals 14 residues. The CDR3 loop is CASPSRTSSGELFF. The CDR3 DNA sequence: TGTGCCAGCCCGAGCCGGACTAGTTCCGGGGAGCTGTTTTTT.

This clonotype was recorded at least ten times. This rearrangement joins TRBV2 to TRBJ2-1; the D is unclear. V lost 6 bases, J lost 7 bases, and 16 bases lay in between. This CDR3 is built from 14 residues. Germline CDR1 and CDR2: SNHLY and FYNNEI. The CDR3 reads CASSMGWLGNEQFF. The CDR3 coding sequence is TGTGCCAGCAGCATGGGGTGGTTGGGAAATGAGCAGTTCTTC.

This chain joins TRBV30 and TRBJ1-2, with D perhaps TRBD1 (5 bases). The V end lost 3 bases, the J end lost 7 bases, and 18 bases lay between the germline ends. The V gene's germline CDR1 is GTSNPN and CDR2 SVGIG (reference sequence). The CDR3 spans 14 residues. The CDR3 DNA reads as TGTGCCTGGAGCGATCTTGGGGCTGGCGGTGGCTACACCTTC. It translates to CAWSDLGAGGGYTF.

This clonotype showed up many times. V is TRBV6-1 and J is TRBJ2-3; 14 bases fit TRBD2. The CDR3 runs to 16 residues. Germline V gives CDR1 MNHNS, CDR2 SASEGT. V was clipped by 8 bases and J by 1 base; unmatched bases: 5. The DNA of the CDR3 is TGTGCCAGCGGGACTAGCGGGGGTTTCGGCACAGATACGCAGTATTTT. Translation gives CASGTSGGFGTDTQYF.

Comments on this clonotype: An end of the junction does not agree with germline; a read error may underlie this. The chain links TRBV10-3 to TRBJ1-1; D perhaps matches TRBD1 (6 bases). Germline CDR1 reads ENHRY; CDR2 reads SYGVKD. This CDR3 has 15 residues. Here the CDR3 DNA reads TGTGCCACCAGTGAGGGGACTACAGGGCGGACTGAAGCTTTCTTT. It codes for CATSEGTTGRTEAFF.

This clonotype was observed a few times. The V gene is TRBV6-1, the J gene TRBJ1-6; 7 bases align to TRBD1. With V trimmed by 6 bases and J by 0 bases, 5 bases remained unmatched. This CDR3 is 16 amino acids long. Per germline, CDR1 MNHNS and CDR2 SASEGT. The CDR3 reads CASRSSGGSYNSPLHF. CDR3 sequence (DNA): TGTGCCAGCAGGTCTTCAGGGGGCTCCTATAATTCACCCCTCCACTTT.

There are many counts of this clonotype. The rearrangement uses TRBV20-1 and TRBJ2-5; a weak D match, TRBD1 (6 bases). Between the trimmed V and J ends, which lost 3 bases and 1 base, there was a span of 12 bases. The germline gives CDR1 DFQATT, CDR2 SNEGSKA (reference sequence). This CDR3 spans 14 amino acids. CDR3 residues: CSASRQARQETQYF. The CDR3 region has the DNA TGCAGTGCTAGCAGACAGGCGCGCCAAGAGACCCAGTACTTC.

The chain has TRBV4-3 and TRBJ1-2; D gene ambiguous. Per germline, CDR1 LGHNA and CDR2 YSLEER. The germline V and J ends were trimmed by 0 bases and 8 bases, with 13 bases remaining between them. The CDR3 has 14 residues. The CDR3 nucleotides read TGCGCCAGCAGCCAAGATCGTGTTCGAAGGGGCTACACCTTC. Protein sequence: CASSQDRVRRGYTF.

The chain's CDR3 is CASSIVATGPYEQYF. In DNA, the CDR3 is TGTGCCAGTAGTATAGTCGCGACAGGGCCCTACGAGCAGTACTTC. The chain links TRBV19 to TRBJ2-7; 7 bases are shared with TRBD1. The CDR3 covers 15 residues. With V trimmed by 1 base and J by 2 bases, 5 bases remained unmatched. Germline V CDR1 and CDR2: LNHDA, SQIVND (reference sequence).

This clonotype was recorded many times. The V and J genes are TRBV7-8 and TRBJ2-1; 8 positions match TRBD1. The CDR3 consists of 12 residues. V dropped 6 bases and J dropped 10; count of bases not matched to a gene: 5. Germline lookup yields CDR1 SGHVS and CDR2 FQNEAQ. This CDR3 is CASRKTGGEQFF. The CDR3 coding sequence is TGTGCCAGCAGAAAAACAGGGGGAGAGCAGTTCTTC.

This clonotype was observed a handful of times. The CDR3 DNA reads as TGCGCCAGCAGTGGACTGACAGGCCCGGCAATGGGCGAGCAGTACTTC. Protein: CASSGLTGPAMGEQYF. V and J are TRBV10-2 and TRBJ2-7; weak D call: TRBD1 (6 bases). Germline loops: CDR1 WSHSY, CDR2 SAAADI. The V end was cut by 4 bases, the J end by 6 bases, with 22 bases between. This CDR3 spans 16 amino acids.

The sample holds a few counts of this clonotype. The J gene is TRBJ2-5, the V gene TRBV7-9, with 8 bases lining up with TRBD2. The CDR3 consists of 16 residues. V lost 2 bases to trimming and J lost 5 bases; unmatched junction nucleotides: 10. The V gene's germline CDR1 is SEHNR and CDR2 FQNEAQ (reference sequence). The CDR3 protein is CASSLSVREVRETQYF. The CDR3 DNA follows: TGTGCCAGCAGCTTATCGGTGCGGGAGGTCCGGGAGACCCAGTACTTC. Supplemented by reference TRBV7-9 and TRBJ2-5, the full variable domain reads DTGVSQNPRHKITKRGQNVTFRCDPISEHNRLYWYRQTLGQGPEFLTYFQNEAQLEKSRLLSDRFSAERPKGSFSTLEIQRTEQGDSAMYLCASSLSVREVRETQYFGPGTRLLVL.

The chain uses TRBV7-9 and TRBJ1-2, with D hard to call. Trimming pared 9 bases from V and 1 base from J, leaving 6 bases between. The CDR3 contains 11 residues. Looked up from germline, CDR1 is SEHNR and CDR2 is FQNEAQ (reference sequence). The CDR3 DNA sequence: TGTGCCAGTGATTTTAACTATGGCTACACCTTC. Protein product: CASDFNYGYTF. The full variable domain, its missing parts supplied by reference TRBV7-9 and TRBJ1-2, is DTGVSQNPRHKITKRGQNVTFRCDPISEHNRLYWYRQTLGQGPEFLTYFQNEAQLEKSRLLSDRFSAERPKGSFSTLEIQRTEQGDSAMYLCASDFNYGYTFGSGTRLTVV.